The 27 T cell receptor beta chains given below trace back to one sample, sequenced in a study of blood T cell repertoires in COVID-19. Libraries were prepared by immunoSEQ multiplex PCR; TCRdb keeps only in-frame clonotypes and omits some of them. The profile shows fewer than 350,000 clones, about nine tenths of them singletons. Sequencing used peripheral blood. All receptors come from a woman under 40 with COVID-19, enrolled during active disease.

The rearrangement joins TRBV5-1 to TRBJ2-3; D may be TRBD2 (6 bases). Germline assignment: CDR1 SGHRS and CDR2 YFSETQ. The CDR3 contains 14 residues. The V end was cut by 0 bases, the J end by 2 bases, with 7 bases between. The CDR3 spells CASSLGLDTDTQYF. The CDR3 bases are TGCGCCAGCAGCTTGGGACTAGACACAGATACGCAGTATTTT.

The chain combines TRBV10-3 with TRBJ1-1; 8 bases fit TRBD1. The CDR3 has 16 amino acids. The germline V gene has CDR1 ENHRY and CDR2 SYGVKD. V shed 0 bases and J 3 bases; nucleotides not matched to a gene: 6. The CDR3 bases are TGTGCCATCAGTGAGTCGACAGGACAGGGTGACACTGAAGCTTTCTTT. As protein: CAISESTGQGDTEAFF.

CDR3 nucleotides: TGTGCCAGCTCACCAGTCAACTTGCACGGCAATCAGCCCCAGCATTTT. Translating gives CASSPVNLHGNQPQHF. The genes are TRBV18 and TRBJ1-5; D uncertain. CDR3 length: 16 amino acids. Looked up from germline, CDR1 is KGHSH and CDR2 is LQKENI. V lost 2 bases to trimming and J lost 2 bases, with 13 bases between them.

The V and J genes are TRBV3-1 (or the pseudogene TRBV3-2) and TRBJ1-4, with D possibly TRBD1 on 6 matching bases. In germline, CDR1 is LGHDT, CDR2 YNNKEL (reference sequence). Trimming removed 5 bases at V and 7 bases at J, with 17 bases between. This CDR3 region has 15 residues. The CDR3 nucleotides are TGTGCCAGCAGCGAGCAGGGGATAGAGGGTGAAAAACTGTTTTTT. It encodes CASSEQGIEGEKLFF.

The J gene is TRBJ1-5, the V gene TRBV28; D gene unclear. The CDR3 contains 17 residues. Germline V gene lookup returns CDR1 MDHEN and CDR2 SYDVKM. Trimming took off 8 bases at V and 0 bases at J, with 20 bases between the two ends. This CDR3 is CASHGDISAYSNQPQHF. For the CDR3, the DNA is TGTGCCAGCCACGGAGATATATCAGCTTATAGCAATCAGCCCCAGCATTTT.

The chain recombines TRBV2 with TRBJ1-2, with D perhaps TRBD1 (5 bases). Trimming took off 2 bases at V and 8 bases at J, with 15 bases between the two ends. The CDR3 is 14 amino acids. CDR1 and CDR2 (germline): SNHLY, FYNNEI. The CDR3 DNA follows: TGTGCCAGCAGTGAACAAGCAGGGCTCTGGGGCTACACCTTC. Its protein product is CASSEQAGLWGYTF.

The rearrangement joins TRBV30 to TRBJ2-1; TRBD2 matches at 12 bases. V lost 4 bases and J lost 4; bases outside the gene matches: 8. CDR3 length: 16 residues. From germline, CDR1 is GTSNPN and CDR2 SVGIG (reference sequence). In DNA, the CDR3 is TGTGCCTGGATCCCGGGACTAGCGGGCCCTTACAATGAGCAGTTCTTC. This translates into CAWIPGLAGPYNEQFF. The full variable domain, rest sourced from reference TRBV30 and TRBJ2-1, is SQTIHQWPATLVQPVGSPLSLECTVEGTSNPNLYWYRQAAGRGLQLLFYSVGIGQISSEVPQNLSASRPQDRQFILSSKKLLLSDSGFYLCAWIPGLAGPYNEQFFGPGTRLTVL.

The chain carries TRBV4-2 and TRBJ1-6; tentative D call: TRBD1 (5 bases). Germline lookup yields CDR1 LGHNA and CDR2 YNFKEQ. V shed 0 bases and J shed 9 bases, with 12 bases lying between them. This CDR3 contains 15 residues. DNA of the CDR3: TGTGCCAGCAGCCAAGATCCCAGACAGCCTTCACCCCTCCACTTT. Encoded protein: CASSQDPRQPSPLHF.

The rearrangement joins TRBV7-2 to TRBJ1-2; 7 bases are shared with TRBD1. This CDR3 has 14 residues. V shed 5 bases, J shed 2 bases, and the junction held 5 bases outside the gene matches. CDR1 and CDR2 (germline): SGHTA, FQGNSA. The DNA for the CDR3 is TGTGCCAGCAGCATAACACAGGGGAACTATGGCTACACCTTC. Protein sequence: CASSITQGNYGYTF.

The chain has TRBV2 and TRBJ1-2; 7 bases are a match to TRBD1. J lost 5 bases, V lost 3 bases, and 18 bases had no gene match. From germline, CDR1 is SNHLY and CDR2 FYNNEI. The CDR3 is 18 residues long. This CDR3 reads CASSDNLGTVGRGYGYTF. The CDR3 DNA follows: TGTGCCAGCAGTGATAATCTTGGGACAGTCGGAAGGGGGTATGGCTACACCTTC.

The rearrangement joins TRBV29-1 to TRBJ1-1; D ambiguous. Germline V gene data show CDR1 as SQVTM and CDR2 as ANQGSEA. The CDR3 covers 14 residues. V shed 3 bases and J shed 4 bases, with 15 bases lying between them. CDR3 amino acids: CSVENPVVGTEAFF. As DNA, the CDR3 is TGCAGCGTTGAGAACCCGGTGGTCGGCACTGAAGCTTTCTTT. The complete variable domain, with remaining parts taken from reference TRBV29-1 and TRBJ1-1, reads SAVISQKPSRDICQRGTSLTIQCQVDSQVTMMFWYRQQPGQSLTLIATANQGSEATYESGFVIDKFPISRPNLTFSTLTVSNMSPEDSSIYLCSVENPVVGTEAFFGQGTRLTVV.

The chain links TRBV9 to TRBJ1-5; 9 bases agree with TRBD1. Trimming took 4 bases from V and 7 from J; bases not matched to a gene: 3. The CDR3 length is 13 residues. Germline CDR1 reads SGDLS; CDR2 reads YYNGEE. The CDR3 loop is CASSQGQGQPQHF. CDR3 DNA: TGTGCCAGCAGCCAGGGACAGGGCCAGCCCCAGCATTTT.

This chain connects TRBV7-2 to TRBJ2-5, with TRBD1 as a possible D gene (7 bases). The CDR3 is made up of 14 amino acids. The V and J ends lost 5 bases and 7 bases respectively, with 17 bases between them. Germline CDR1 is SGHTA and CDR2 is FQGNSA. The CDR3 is CASSPAGQGGTQYF. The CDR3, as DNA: TGTGCCAGCAGCCCCGCGGGTCAGGGGGGGACCCAGTACTTC.

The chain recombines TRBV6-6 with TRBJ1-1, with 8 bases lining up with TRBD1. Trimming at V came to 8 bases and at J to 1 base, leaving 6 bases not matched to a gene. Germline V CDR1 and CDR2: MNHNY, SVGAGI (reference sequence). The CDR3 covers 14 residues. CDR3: CASRIQGENTEAFF. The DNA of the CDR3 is TGTGCCAGCCGAATACAGGGGGAGAACACTGAAGCTTTCTTT.

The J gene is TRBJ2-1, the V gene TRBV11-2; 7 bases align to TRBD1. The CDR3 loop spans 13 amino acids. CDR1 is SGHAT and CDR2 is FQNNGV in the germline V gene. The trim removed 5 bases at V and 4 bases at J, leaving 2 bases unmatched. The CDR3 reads CASSRQGYNEQFF. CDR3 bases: TGTGCCAGCAGCCGACAGGGATACAATGAGCAGTTCTTC.

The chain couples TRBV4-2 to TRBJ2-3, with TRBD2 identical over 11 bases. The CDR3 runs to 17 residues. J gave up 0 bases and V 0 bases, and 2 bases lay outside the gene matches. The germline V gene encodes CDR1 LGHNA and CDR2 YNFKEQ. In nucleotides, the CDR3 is TGTGCCAGCAGCCAAGACGCTAGCGGGGGGAGCACAGATACGCAGTATTTT. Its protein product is CASSQDASGGSTDTQYF.

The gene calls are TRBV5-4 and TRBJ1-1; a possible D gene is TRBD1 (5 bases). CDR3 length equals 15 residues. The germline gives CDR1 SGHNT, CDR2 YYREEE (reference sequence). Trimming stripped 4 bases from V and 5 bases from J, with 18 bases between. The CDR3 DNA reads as TGTGCCAGCAGCCCAAACCAGGGAGGTTTGACTGAAGCTTTCTTT. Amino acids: CASSPNQGGLTEAFF.

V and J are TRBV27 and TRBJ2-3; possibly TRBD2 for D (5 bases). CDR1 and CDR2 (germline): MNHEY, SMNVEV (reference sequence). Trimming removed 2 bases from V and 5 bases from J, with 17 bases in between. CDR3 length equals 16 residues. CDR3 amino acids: CASSLRGIPLEDTQYF. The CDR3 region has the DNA TGTGCCAGCAGTTTACGAGGGATCCCCCTAGAAGATACGCAGTATTTT.

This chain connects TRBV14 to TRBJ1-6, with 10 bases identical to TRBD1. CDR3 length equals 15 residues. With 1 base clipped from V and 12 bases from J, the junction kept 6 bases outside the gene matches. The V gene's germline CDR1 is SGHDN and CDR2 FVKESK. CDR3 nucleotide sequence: TGTGCCAGCAGCCAAGGGGGACAGGGGAGGCGACCCCTCCACTTT. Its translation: CASSQGGQGRRPLHF.

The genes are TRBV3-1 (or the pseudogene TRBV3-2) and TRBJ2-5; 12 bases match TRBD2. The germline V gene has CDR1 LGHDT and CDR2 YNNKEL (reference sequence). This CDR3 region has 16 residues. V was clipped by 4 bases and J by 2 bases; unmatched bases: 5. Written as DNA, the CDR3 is TGTGCCAGCAGCCTTAGGACTAGCGGGATACAAGAGACCCAGTACTTC. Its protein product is CASSLRTSGIQETQYF.

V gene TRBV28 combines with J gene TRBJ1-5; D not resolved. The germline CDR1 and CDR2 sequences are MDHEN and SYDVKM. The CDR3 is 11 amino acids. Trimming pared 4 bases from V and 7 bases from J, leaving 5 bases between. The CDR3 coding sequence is TGTGCCAGCAGTTCGCGGCAGCCCCAGCATTTT. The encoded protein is CASSSRQPQHF.

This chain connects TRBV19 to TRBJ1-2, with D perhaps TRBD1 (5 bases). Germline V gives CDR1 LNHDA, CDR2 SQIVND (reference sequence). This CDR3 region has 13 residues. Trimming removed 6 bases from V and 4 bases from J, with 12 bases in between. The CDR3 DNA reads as TGTGCCAGTAGGATGGACACTTCCTATGGCTACACCTTC. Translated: CASRMDTSYGYTF.

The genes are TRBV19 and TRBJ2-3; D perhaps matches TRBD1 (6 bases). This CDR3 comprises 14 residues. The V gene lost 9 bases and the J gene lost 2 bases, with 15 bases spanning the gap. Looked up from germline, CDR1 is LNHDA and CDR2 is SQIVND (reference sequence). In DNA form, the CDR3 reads TGTGCCAGCACGGCGGACAGCTACACAGATACGCAGTATTTT. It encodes CASTADSYTDTQYF.

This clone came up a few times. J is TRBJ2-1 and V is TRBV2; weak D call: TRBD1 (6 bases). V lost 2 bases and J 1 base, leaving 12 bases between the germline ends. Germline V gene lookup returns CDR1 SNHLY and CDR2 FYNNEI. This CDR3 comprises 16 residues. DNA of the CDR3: TGTGCCAGCAGTGAAACAGGGTTTGGGTCCTACAATGAGCAGTTCTTC. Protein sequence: CASSETGFGSYNEQFF.

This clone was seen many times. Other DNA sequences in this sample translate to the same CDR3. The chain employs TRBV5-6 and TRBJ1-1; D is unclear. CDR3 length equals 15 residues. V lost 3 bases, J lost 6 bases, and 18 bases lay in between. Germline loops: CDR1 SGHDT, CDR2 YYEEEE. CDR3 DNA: TGTGCCAGCAGCTCCAGCCGACACCCTCGGCCTGAAGCTTTCTTT. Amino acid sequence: CASSSSRHPRPEAFF.

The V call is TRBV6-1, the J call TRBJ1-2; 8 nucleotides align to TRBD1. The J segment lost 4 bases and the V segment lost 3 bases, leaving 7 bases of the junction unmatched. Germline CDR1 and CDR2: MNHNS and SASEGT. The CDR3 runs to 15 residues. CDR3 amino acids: CASSDNIQGGYGYTF. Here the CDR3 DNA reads TGTGCCAGCAGTGACAACATACAGGGGGGCTATGGCTACACCTTC.

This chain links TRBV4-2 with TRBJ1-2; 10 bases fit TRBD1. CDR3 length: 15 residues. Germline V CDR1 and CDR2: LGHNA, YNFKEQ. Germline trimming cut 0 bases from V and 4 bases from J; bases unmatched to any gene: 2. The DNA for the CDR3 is TGTGCCAGCAGCCAAGAAGGGGACAGGGGCTATGGCTACACCTTC. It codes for CASSQEGDRGYGYTF.